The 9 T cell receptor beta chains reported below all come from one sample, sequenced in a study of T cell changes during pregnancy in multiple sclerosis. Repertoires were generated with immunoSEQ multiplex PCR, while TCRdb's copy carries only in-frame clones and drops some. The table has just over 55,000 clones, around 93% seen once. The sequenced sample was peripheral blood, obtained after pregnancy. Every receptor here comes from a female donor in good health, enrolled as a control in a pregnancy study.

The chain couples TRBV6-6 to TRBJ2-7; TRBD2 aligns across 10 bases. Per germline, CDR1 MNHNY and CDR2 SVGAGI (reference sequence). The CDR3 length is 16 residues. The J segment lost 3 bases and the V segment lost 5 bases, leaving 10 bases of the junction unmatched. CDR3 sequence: CASSPRTSGRNYEQYF. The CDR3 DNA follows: TGTGCCAGCAGTCCTCGGACTAGCGGAAGAAACTACGAGCAGTACTTC.

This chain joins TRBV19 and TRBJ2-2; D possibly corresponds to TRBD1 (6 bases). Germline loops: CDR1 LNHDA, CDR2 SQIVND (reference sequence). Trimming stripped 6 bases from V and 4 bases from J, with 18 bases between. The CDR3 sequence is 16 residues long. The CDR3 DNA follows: TGTGCCAGTAGCTCTAGGGCGGACAGTCCCACCGGGGAGCTGTTTTTT. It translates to CASSSRADSPTGELFF.

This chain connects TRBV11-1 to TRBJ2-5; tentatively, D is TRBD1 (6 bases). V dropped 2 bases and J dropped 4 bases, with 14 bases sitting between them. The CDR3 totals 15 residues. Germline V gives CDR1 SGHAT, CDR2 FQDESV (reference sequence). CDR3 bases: TGTGCCAGCAGCTTAAGGACAGTTCAGGCAGAGACCCAGTACTTC. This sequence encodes CASSLRTVQAETQYF.

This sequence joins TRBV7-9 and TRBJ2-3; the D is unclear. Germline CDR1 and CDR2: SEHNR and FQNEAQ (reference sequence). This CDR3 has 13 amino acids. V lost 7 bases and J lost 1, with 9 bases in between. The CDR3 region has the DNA TGTGCCAGCACCTTCTCGGGCACAGATACGCAGTATTTT. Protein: CASTFSGTDTQYF.

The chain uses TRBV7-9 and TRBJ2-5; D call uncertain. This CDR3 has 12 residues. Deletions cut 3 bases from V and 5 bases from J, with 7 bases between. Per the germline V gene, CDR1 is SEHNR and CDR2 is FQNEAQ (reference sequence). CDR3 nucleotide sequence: TGTGCCAGCAGCTTTTTTGAGGAGACCCAGTACTTC. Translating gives CASSFFEETQYF. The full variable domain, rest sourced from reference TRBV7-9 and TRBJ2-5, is DTGVSQNPRHKITKRGQNVTFRCDPISEHNRLYWYRQTLGQGPEFLTYFQNEAQLEKSRLLSDRFSAERPKGSFSTLEIQRTEQGDSAMYLCASSFFEETQYFGPGTRLLVL.

CDR3 in amino acids: CASKEGRNYGYTF. The CDR3, as DNA: TGTGCCAGCAAGGAGGGGAGGAACTATGGCTACACCTTC. V gene TRBV6-5 combines with J gene TRBJ1-2; D perhaps matches TRBD1 (5 bases). CDR1 is MNHEY and CDR2 is SVGAGI in the germline V gene. Trimming removed 7 bases from V and 2 bases from J, with 11 bases in between. There are 13 residues in the CDR3.

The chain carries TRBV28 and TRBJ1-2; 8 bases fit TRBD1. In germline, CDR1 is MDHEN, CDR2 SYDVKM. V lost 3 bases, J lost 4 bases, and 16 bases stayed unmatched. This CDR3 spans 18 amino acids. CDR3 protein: CASSFPLRTGSGSYGYTF. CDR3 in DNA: TGTGCCAGCAGTTTTCCCCTCCGGACAGGGAGTGGTAGCTATGGCTACACCTTC.

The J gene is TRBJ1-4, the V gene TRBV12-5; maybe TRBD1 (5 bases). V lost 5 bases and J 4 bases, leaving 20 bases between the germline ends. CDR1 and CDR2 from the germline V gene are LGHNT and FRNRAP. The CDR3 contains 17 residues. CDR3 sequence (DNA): TGTGCTAGTGGTGGGGGAGGACAAGCAAGCTTTAATGAAAAACTGTTTTTT. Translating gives CASGGGGQASFNEKLFF.

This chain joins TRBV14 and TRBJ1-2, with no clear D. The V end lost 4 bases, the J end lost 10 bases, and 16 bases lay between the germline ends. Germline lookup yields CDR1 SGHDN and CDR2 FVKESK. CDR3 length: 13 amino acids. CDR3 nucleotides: TGTGCCAGCAGCCTAGTTCTGCCGGGTGACTACACCTTC. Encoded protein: CASSLVLPGDYTF.